This T cell receptor (beta chain) appears in the sequencing data of a study of shared clonotypes between healthy human individuals. Genomic DNA of every subset was divided equally among multiple immunoSEQ plates. TCRdb keeps only in-frame clones here, not all; method: immunoSEQ multiplex PCR. Altogether roughly 330,000 clones are present, approximately 79% being singletons, with the ten largest covering about 9.4%. CD45RA-negative memory and CD45RA+ naive subsets were split from the CD4+ cells. This CDR3 has 14 amino acids. Germline CDR1 KGHSH, CDR2 LQKENI. V lost 3 bases and J 3 bases, leaving 12 bases between the germline ends.

The sequence derives from a man aged 30 to 45 in good health. Sequencing was carried out using memory CD4+ T cells sorted from blood. As for subset: CD45RA-negative fraction. This chain joins TRBV18 and TRBJ2-7; the D gene could be TRBD1 or TRBD2 (5 bases each). CDR3 sequence reads: CASSPHSRGYEQYF. CDR3 nucleotides: TGTGCCAGCTCACCCCATTCGAGGGGCTACGAGCAGTACTTC.